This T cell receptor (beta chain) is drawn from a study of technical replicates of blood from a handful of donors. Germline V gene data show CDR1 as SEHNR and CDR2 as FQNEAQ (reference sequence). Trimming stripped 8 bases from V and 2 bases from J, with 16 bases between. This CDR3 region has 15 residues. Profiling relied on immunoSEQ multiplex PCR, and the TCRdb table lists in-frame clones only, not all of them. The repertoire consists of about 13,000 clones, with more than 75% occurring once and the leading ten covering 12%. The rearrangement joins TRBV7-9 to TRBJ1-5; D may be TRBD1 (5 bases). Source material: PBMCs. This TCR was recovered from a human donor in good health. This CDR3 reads CASQSGRGGNQPQHF. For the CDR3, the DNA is TGTGCCAGCCAATCGGGCCGGGGGGGCAATCAGCCCCAGCATTTT.